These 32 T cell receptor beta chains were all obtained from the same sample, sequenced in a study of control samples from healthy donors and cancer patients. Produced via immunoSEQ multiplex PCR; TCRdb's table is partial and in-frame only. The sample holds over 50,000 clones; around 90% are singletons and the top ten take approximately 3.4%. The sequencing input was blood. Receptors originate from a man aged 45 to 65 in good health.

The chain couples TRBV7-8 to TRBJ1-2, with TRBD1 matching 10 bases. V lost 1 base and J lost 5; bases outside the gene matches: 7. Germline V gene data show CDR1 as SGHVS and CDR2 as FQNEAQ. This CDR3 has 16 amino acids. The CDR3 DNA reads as TGTGCCAGCAGCTTAGGGGGGACAGGGGTTTTGTATGGCTACACCTTC. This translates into CASSLGGTGVLYGYTF.

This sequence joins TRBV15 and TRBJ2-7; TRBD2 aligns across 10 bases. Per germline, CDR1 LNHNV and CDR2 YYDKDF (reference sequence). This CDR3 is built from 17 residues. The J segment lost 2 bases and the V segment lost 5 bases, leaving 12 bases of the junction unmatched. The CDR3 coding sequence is TGTGCCACCAGCCCCGTGGGCCTACTAGCGGGAACCTACGAGCAGTACTTC. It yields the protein CATSPVGLLAGTYEQYF.

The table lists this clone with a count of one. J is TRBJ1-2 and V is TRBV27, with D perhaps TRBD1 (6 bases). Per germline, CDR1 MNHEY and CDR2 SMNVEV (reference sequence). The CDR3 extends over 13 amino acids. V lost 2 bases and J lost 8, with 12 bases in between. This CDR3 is CASSLRGRGGYTF. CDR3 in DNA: TGTGCCAGCAGTTTAAGGGGGAGAGGAGGCTACACCTTC.

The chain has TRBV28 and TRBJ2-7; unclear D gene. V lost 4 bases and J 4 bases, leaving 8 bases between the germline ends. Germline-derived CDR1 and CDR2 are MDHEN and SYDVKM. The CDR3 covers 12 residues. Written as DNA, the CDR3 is TGTGCCAGCAGTTCACAGTCTTACGAGCAGTACTTC. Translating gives CASSSQSYEQYF.

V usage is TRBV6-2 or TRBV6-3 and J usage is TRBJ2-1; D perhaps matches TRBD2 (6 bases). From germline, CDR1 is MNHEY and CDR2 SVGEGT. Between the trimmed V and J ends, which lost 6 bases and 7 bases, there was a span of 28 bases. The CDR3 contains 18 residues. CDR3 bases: TGTGCCAGCAGCCCTAGCGCTGCAGGGAGTATTGGTCAAAATGAGCAGTTCTTC. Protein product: CASSPSAAGSIGQNEQFF.

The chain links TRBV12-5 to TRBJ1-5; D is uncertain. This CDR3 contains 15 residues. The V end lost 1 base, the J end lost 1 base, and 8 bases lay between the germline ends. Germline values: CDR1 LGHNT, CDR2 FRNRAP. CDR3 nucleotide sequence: TGTGCTAGTGGTTTGGGATCGATAAGCAATCAGCCCCAGCATTTT. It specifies CASGLGSISNQPQHF.

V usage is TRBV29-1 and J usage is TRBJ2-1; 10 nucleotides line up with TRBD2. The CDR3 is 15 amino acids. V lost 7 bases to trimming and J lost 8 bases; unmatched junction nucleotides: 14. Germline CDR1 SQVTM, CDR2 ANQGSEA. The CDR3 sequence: CSARGASGSLDEQFF. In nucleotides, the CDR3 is TGCAGCGCTCGGGGCGCTAGCGGGAGTCTTGATGAGCAGTTCTTC.

The CDR3 DNA is TGTGCCAGCAGCCGGACATCCCAAGAGACCCAGTACTTC. Translation gives CASSRTSQETQYF. The V and J genes are TRBV3-1 (or the pseudogene TRBV3-2) and TRBJ2-5; D might be TRBD1 (5 bases). The CDR3 covers 13 residues. Germline CDR1 and CDR2: LGHDT and YNNKEL (reference sequence). Trimming cost V 4 bases and J 1 base, with 7 bases left between them.

As DNA, the CDR3 is TGTGCCAGCTCACTAGGGACTAGCGGCCAAGAGACCCAGTACTTC. Amino acid sequence: CASSLGTSGQETQYF. The gene calls are TRBV18 and TRBJ2-5, with 11 bases aligning to TRBD2. V gave up 4 bases and J gave up 1 base; unmatched junction bases: 2. From germline, CDR1 is KGHSH and CDR2 LQKENI. This CDR3 is built from 15 residues. Combining the CDR3 with reference TRBV18 and TRBJ2-5 gives the whole variable domain NAGVMQNPRHLVRRRGQEARLRCSPMKGHSHVYWYRQLPEEGLKFMVYLQKENIIDESGMPKERFSAEFPKEGPSILRIQQVVRGDSAAYFCASSLGTSGQETQYFGPGTRLLVL.

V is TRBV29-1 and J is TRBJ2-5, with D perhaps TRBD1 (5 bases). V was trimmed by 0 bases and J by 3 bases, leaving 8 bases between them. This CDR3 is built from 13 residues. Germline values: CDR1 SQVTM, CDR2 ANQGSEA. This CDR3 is CSVEEQGKETQYF. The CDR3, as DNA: TGCAGCGTTGAAGAGCAGGGAAAAGAGACCCAGTACTTC.

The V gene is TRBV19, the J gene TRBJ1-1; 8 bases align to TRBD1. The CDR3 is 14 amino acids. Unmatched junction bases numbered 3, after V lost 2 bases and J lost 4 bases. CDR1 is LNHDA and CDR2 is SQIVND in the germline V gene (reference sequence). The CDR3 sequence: CASSIWGQVTEAFF. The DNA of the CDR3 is TGTGCCAGTAGTATATGGGGACAGGTCACTGAAGCTTTCTTT. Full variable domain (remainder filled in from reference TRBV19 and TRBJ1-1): DGGITQSPKYLFRKEGQNVTLSCEQNLNHDAMYWYRQDPGQGLRLIYYSQIVNDFQKGDIAEGYSVSREKKESFPLTVTSAQKNPTAFYLCASSIWGQVTEAFFGQGTRLTVV.

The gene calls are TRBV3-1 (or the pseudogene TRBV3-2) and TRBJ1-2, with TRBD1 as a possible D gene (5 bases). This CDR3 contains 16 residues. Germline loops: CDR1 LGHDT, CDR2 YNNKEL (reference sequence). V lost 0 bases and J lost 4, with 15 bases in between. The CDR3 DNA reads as TGTGCCAGCAGCCAAGAGATCGGGGGGGGAAGCTATGGCTACACCTTC. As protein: CASSQEIGGGSYGYTF.

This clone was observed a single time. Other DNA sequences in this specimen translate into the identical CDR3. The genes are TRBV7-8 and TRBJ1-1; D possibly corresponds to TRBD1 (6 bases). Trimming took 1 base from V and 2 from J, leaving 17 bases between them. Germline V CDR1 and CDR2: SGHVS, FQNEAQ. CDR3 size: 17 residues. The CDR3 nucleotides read TGTGCCAGCAGCTTAGAATCGGGGGTTGGGGGCAACACTGAAGCTTTCTTT. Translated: CASSLESGVGGNTEAFF.

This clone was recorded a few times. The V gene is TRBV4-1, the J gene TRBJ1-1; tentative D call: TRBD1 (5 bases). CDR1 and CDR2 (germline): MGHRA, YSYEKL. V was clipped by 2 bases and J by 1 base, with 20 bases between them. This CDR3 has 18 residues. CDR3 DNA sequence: TGCGCCAGCAGCCAATCGGCCCCCGGCACTACAGGGAACACTGAAGCTTTCTTT. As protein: CASSQSAPGTTGNTEAFF.

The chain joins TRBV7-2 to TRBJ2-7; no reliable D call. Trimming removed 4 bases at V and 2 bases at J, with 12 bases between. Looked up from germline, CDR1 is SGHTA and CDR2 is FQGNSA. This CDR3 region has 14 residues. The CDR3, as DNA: TGTGCCAGCAGCTCTTACACGAACCCCTACGAGCAGTACTTC. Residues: CASSSYTNPYEQYF.

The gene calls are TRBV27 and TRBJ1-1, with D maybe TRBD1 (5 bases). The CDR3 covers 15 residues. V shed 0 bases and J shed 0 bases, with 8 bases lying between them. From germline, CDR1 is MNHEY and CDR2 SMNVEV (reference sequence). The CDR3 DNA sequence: TGTGCCAGCAGTTTATCCCGGGGGATGAACACTGAAGCTTTCTTT. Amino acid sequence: CASSLSRGMNTEAFF.

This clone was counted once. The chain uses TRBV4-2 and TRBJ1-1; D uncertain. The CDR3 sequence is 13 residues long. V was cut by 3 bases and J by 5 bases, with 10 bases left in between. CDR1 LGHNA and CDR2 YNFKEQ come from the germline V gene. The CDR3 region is CASSQETWTEAFF. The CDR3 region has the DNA TGTGCCAGCAGCCAGGAAACATGGACTGAAGCTTTCTTT.

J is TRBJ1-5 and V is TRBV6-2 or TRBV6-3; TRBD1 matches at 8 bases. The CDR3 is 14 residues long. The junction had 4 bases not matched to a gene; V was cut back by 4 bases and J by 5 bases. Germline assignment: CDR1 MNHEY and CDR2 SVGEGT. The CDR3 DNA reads TGTGCCAGCAGTTTCCCAGGGGGCGATCAGCCCCAGCATTTT. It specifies CASSFPGGDQPQHF.

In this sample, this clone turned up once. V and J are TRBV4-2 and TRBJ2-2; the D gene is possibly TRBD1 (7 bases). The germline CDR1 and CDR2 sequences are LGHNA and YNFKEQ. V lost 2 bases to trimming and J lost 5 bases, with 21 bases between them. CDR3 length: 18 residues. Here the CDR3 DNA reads TGTGCCAGCAGCCAAACCCAGGGGGGTCGTACATCTACCGGGGAGCTGTTTTTT. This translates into CASSQTQGGRTSTGELFF.

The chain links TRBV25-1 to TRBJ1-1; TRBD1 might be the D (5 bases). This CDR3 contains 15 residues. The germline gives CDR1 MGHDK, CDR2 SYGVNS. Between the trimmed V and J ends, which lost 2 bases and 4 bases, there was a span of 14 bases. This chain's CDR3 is CASSEGIGVSTEAFF. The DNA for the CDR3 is TGTGCCAGCAGTGAAGGTATAGGGGTTAGCACTGAAGCTTTCTTT.

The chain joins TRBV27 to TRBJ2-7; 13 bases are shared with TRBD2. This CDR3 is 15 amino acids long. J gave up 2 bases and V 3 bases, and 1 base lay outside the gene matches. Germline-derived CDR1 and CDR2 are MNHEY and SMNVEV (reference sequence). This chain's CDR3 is CASSFGLAGAYEQYF. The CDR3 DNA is TGTGCCAGCAGTTTTGGACTAGCGGGAGCCTACGAGCAGTACTTC.

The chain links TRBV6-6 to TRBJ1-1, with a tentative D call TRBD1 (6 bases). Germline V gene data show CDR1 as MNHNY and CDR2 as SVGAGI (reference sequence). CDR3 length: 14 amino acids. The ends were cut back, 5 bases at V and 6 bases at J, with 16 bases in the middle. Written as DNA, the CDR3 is TGTGCCAGCAGTCCCCAGGGGTCTGGGTCTGAAGCTTTCTTT. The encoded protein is CASSPQGSGSEAFF.

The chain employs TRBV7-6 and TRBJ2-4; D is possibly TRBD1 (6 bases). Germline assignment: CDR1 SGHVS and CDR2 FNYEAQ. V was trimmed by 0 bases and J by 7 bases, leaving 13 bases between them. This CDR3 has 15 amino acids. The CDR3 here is CASSLASGTSNIQYF. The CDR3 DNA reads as TGTGCCAGCAGCTTAGCGTCCGGGACAAGTAACATTCAGTACTTC.

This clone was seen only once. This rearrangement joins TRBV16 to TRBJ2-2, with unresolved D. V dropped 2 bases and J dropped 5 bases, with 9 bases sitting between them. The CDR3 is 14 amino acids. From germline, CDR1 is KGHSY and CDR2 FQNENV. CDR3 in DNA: TGTGCCAGCAGCCAAATTGGAGAAACCGGGGAGCTGTTTTTT. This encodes CASSQIGETGELFF.

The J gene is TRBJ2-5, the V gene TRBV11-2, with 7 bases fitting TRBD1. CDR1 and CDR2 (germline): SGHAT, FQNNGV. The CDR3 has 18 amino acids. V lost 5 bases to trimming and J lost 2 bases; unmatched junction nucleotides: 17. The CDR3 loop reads CASSRRPPGQLQQETQYF. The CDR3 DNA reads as TGTGCCAGCAGCCGGAGACCGCCGGGACAGCTTCAGCAAGAGACCCAGTACTTC.

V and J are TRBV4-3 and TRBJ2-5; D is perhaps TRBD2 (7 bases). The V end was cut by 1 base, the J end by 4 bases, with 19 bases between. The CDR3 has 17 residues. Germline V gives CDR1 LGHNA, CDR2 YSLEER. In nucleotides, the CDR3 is TGCGCCAGCAGCCAAGTTGGGAAGGGGAGGGGGGGAGAGACCCAGTACTTC. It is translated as CASSQVGKGRGGETQYF.

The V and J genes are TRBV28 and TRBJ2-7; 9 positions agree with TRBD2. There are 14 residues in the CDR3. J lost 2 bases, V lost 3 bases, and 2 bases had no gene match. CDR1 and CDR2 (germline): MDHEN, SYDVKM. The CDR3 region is CASSLTSGPYEQYF. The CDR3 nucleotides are TGTGCCAGCAGTTTGACTAGCGGTCCCTACGAGCAGTACTTC.

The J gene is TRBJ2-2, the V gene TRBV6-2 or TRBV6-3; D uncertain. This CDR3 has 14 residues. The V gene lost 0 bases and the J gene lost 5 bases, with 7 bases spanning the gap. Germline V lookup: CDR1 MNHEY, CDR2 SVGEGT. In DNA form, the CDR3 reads TGTGCCAGCAGTTACTCGGTCGGTACCGGGGAGCTGTTTTTT. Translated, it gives CASSYSVGTGELFF.

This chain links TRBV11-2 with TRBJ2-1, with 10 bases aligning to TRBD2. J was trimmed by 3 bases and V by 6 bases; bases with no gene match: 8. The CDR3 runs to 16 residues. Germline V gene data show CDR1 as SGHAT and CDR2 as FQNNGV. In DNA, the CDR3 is TGTGCCAGCAGACTAGGGACTAGCGAGTTCTACAATGAGCAGTTCTTC. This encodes CASRLGTSEFYNEQFF.

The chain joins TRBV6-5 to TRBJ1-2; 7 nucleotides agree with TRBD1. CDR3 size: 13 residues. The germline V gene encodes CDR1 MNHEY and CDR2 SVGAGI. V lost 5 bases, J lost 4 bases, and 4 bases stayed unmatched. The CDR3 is CASSRGGLYGYTF. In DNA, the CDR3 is TGTGCCAGCAGTAGAGGGGGCCTCTATGGCTACACCTTC.

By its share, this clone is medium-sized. The CDR3 spells CASSLLTGNSYEQYF. For the CDR3, the DNA is TGTGCCAGCAGCTTACTCACAGGGAACTCCTACGAGCAGTACTTC. The J gene is TRBJ2-7, the V gene TRBV11-1; weak D call: TRBD1 (6 bases). Between the trimmed V and J ends, which lost 2 bases and 0 bases, there was a span of 11 bases. The CDR3 spans 15 residues. Per germline, CDR1 SGHAT and CDR2 FQDESV (reference sequence).

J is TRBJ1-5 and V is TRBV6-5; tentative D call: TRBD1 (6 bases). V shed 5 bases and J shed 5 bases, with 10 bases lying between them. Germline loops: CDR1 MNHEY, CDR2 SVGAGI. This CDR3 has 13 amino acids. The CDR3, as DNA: TGTGCCAGCAGTACGGACAGTTATCAGCCCCAGCATTTT. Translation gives CASSTDSYQPQHF.